The clone carrying this TCR beta chain turned up a few times. Antigen: not known. This entry belongs to a study of blood T cells in healthy people across ages. They isolated at least 6.5 million PBMCs from each sample. Total RNA, at least 5.5 micrograms per sample, came from PBMCs. It was with a sample-barcoded 5' primer and a J-beta primer mix that a second PCR of about 6 to 12 cycles was run. Researchers report that each sample yielded at least 3 million CDR3-containing paired-end reads. TCRdb independently ran MiXCR on the 5' RACE reads; one entry per CDR3 protein. This sample has 630,000 or so distinct CDR3 sequences, with about 30% found just once. General study points: Relative to aged donors, long-lived donors carried more naive CD4+ cells and displayed higher diversity.

The TCR sequence derives from a woman at least 80 years old in good health. The sample consisted of blood.

The CDR3, as DNA: TGTGCCACCAGCAGGTTCGAGGATGAGCAGTTCTTC. As protein: CATSRFEDEQFF. The V gene is TRBV15, the J gene TRBJ2-1; no clear D. V lost 3 bases and J 8 bases, leaving 8 bases between the germline ends. This CDR3 spans 12 amino acids. Germline assignment: CDR1 LNHNV and CDR2 YYDKDF (reference sequence).